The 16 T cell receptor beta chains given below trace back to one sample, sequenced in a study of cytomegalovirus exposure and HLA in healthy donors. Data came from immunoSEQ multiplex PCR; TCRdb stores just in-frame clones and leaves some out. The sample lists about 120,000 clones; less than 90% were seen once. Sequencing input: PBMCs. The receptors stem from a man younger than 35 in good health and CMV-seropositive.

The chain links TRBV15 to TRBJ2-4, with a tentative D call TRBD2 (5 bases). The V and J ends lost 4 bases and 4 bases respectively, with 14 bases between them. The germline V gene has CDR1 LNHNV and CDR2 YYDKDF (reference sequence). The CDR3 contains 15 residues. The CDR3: CATSTRGLPKNIQYF. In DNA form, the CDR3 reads TGTGCCACCAGCACCCGGGGATTGCCTAAAAACATTCAGTACTTC.

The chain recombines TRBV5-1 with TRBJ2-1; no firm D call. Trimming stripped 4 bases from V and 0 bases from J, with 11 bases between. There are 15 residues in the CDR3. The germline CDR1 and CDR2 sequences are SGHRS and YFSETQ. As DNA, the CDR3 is TGCGCCAGCAGCCTATACAGTAGCTCCTACAATGAGCAGTTCTTC. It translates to CASSLYSSSYNEQFF.

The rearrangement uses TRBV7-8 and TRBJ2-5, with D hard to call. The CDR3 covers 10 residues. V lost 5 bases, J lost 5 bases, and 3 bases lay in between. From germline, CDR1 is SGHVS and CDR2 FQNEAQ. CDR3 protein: CASSRETQYF. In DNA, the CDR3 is TGTGCCAGCAGCCGGGAGACCCAGTACTTC.

The CDR3 reads CASSYLAGASYEQYF. Here the CDR3 DNA reads TGTGCCAGCAGTTACCTAGCGGGGGCCTCCTACGAGCAGTACTTC. The chain employs TRBV6-6 and TRBJ2-7; 10 nucleotides align to TRBD2. The CDR3 is 15 residues long. Germline V gene lookup returns CDR1 MNHNY and CDR2 SVGAGI (reference sequence). V was clipped by 2 bases and J by 0 bases; unmatched bases: 1.

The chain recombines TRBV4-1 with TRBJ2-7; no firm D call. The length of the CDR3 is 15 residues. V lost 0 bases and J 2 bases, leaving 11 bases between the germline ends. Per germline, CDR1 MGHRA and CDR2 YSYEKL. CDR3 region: CASSQELGSPYEQYF. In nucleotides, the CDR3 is TGCGCCAGCAGCCAAGAATTGGGCAGCCCCTACGAGCAGTACTTC.

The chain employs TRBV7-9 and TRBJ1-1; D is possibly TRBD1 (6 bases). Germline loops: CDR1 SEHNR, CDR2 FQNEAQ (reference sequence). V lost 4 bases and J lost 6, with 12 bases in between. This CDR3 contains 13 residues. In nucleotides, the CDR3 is TGTGCCAGCAGCTCCCCTCGGACAGCTGAAGCTTTCTTT. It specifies CASSSPRTAEAFF. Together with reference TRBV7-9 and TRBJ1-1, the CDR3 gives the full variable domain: DTGVSQNPRHKITKRGQNVTFRCDPISEHNRLYWYRQTLGQGPEFLTYFQNEAQLEKSRLLSDRFSAERPKGSFSTLEIQRTEQGDSAMYLCASSSPRTAEAFFGQGTRLTVV.

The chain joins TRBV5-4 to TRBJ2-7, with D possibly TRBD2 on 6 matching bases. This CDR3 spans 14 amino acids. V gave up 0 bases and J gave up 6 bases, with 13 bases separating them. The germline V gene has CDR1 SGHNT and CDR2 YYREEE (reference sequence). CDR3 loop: CASSLGNLGGEQYF. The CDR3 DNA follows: TGTGCCAGCAGCTTGGGGAACCTGGGGGGCGAGCAGTACTTC.

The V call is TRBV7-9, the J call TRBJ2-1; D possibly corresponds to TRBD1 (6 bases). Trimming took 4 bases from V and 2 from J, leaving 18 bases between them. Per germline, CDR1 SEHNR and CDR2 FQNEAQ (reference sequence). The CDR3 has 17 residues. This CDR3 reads CASSSYLWTETYNEQFF. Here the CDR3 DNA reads TGTGCCAGCAGCTCGTACCTCTGGACAGAGACCTACAATGAGCAGTTCTTC.

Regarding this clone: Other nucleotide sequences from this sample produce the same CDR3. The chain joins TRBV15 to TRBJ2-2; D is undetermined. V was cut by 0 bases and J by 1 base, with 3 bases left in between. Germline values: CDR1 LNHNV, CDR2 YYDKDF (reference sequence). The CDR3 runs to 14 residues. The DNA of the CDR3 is TGTGCCACCAGCAGAGACAAGAACACCGGGGAGCTGTTTTTT. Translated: CATSRDKNTGELFF.

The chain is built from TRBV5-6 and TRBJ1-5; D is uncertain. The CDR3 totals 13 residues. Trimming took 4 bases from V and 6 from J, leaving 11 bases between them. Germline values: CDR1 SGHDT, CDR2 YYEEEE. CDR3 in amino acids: CASSTGSRQPQHF. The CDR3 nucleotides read TGTGCCAGCAGCACCGGGTCCCGTCAGCCCCAGCATTTT.

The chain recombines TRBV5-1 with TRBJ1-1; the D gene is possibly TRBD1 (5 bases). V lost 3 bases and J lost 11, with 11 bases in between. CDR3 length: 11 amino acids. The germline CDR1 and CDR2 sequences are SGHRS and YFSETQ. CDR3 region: CASSSDMRAFF. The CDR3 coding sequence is TGCGCCAGCAGCTCGGACATGAGGGCTTTCTTT.

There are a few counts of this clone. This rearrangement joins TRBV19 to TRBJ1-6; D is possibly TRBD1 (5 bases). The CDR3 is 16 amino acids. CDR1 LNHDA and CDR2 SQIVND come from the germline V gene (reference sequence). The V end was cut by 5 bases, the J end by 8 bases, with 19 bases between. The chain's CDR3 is CASSPRQRNTDSPLHF. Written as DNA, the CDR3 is TGTGCCAGTAGTCCCCGACAGAGAAACACTGATTCACCCCTCCACTTT.

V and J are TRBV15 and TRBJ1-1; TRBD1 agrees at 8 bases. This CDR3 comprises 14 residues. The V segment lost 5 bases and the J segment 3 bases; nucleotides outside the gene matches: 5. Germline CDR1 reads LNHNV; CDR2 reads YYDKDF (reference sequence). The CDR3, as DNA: TGTGCCACCAGCGCCCAGGGGGCGGACACTGAAGCTTTCTTT. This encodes CATSAQGADTEAFF. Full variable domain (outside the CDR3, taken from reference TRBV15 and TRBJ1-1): DAMVIQNPRYQVTQFGKPVTLSCSQTLNHNVMYWYQQKSSQAPKLLFHYYDKDFNNEADTPDNFQSRRPNTSFCFLDIRSPGLGDTAMYLCATSAQGADTEAFFGQGTRLTVV.

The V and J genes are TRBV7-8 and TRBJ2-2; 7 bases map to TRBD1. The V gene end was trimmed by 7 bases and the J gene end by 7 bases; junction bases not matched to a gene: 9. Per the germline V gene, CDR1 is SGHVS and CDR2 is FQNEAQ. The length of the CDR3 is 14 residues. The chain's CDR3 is CASTSGGSGGELFF. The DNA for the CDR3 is TGTGCCAGCACCTCAGGGGGTTCGGGCGGGGAGCTGTTTTTT.

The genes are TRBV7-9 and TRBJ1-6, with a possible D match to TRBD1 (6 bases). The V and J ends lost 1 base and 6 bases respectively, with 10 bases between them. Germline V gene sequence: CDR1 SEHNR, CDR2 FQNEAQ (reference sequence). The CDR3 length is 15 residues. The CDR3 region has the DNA TGTGCCAGCAGCTTAGAGAGGGGGGGTAATTCACCCCTCCACTTT. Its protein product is CASSLERGGNSPLHF.

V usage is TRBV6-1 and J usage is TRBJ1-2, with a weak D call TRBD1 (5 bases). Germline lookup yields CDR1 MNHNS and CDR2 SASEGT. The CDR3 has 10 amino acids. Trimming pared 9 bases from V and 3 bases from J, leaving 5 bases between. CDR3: CARTDYGYTF. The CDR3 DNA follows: TGTGCCAGGACAGACTATGGCTACACCTTC.